What follows is one T cell receptor beta chain and its context. Which antigen it targets is not known. No much larger clone exists at a distance of one base, and base qualities are not known. Reading the germline V gene gives CDR1 MDHEN and CDR2 SYDVKM. The germline ends are 11 bases apart after V is trimmed by 4 bases and J by 4 bases. Measured from the cysteine to the phenylalanine, the CDR3 is 14 residues long. Only the CDR3 region is kept as DNA, spanning 42 bases read in frame from base 1. This entry comes from a study of T cell responses to AZD1222 COVID-19 vaccine (dated by TCRdb to the early 2020s). Some background on the complete study: AZD1222 recipients with second doses at about 4 weeks or about 12 weeks were pooled, because spike-specific TCR depth and breadth did not differ between schedules. A total of 233 trial participants underwent TCR sequencing, of whom about 200 received two doses of AZD1222 and some 26 received two doses of the MenACWY control vaccine. Trial participants were enrolled by age into 18-55, 56-69 and 70-plus year subgroups, with around 140, 26 and 57 TCR-sequenced participants respectively.

The CDR3 regions of human TCRbeta chains were subjected to immunosequencing. The published analysis was carried out like this. Repertoire TCRs were matched against a reference library of SARS-CoV-2-specific TCRs generated with the MIRA antigen-specificity platform. Breadth was defined as the fraction of unique TCRs that were SARS-CoV-2-associated. Depth was defined as the fraction of total T cells that were SARS-CoV-2-associated. Using the MIRA data, every spike-specific TCR was mapped to the spike region that the TCR reacted to and assigned to either a CD4 or a CD8 class. Log10-transformed breadth and depth values were compared by one-way ANOVA with Sidak's multiple comparisons tests. The source is immuneACCESS, and TCRdb retained only in-frame sequences with V and J called. Part of the clones is not carried over; for the studies checked, unresolved V genes explain less than half of this, and the remainder is unexplained. V and J calls and clone size come straight from that table; D and trimming were deduced from the DNA. This sample gives about 79,000 clones in total; more than 75% of them show up just once. 20% to 25% of the sample rests with the top ten.

The sample's time point label, in plain terms: baseline before first vaccination. Vaccinee samples were obtained from the UK trials COV001 and COV002, which included a single-blind randomized controlled phase 2/3 trial of AZD1222 (ChAdOx1 nCoV-19) in healthy adults. For TCRbeta chain sequencing, PBMC samples from trial participants were taken at day 0 and at day 28 after the second dose. Results and caveats for the whole study, not just this receptor: Because no samples from the day 14 peak response were available, repertoires could be characterized only after the peak T cell response. The whole spike protein was spanned by vaccine-associated CD4 TCRs, and dominant responses were seen in regions 160-218 and 743-854. Nearly half of unique spike-specific TCRs reportedly recognized epitopes outside regions mutated in the B.1.351 and B.1.1.7 variants. In the small 56-69-year group, the increase in depth fell short of significance, most likely because of low power. Participants were mostly white British and included more females than males, and it was suggested by the authors that clonal diversity may have been underestimated. After two AZD1222 doses, spike-specific TCR breadth and depth were significantly higher than at day 0 and than in MenACWY recipients. Conclusions about previously exposed vaccinees were limited because only six AZD1222 recipients were SARS-CoV-2 seropositive at baseline.

The V and J genes are TRBV28 and TRBJ1-5; there is no confident call for the D gene. The clonotype was recovered from an adult in good health. Sequences were derived from peripheral blood, sampled on day 0 of AZD1222 vaccination. DNA sequence: TGTGCCAGCAGTTCGTCGGTCTTTAATCAGCCCCAGCATTTT. This gives the protein CASSSSVFNQPQHF.